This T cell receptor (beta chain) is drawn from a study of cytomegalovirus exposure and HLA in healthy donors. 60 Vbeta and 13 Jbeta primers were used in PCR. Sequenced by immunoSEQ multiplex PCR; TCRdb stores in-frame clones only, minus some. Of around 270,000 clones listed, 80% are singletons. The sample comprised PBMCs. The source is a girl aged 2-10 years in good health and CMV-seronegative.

The CDR3 DNA reads TGTGCCAGCAGCCATGACAGGAGAAATCAGCCCCAGCATTTT. Translating gives CASSHDRRNQPQHF. The V call is TRBV7-8, the J call TRBJ1-5, with D possibly TRBD1 on 6 matching bases. Germline CDR1 SGHVS, CDR2 FQNEAQ. V lost 5 bases, J lost 4 bases, and 12 bases lay in between. This CDR3 is built from 14 residues.